The sequence of this T cell receptor (beta chain) was determined in a study of T cells expressing NK-cell markers. Study conclusions and caveats: A few donors' CD3+CD56-NKG2C+ cells were dominated by the same clonotypes.

About this clonotype: Its antigen remains unknown.

This CDR3 region has 17 residues. In germline, CDR1 is MNHNS, CDR2 SASEGT. TCRdb re-called the 5' RACE reads and gives one entry per CDR3 protein, without DNA. Its listing shows roughly 380,000 distinct CDR3 sequences. This receptor was identified in a man aged 18-75 years in good health. The chain employs TRBV6-1 and TRBJ2-3; there is no DNA to check the TCRdb D call of TRBD2. Source material: blood T cells: a sorted CD56 or NKG2C T cell subset, CD4+ or CD8+ T cells, or bulk PBMC T cells (not recorded which). This chain's CDR3 is CASRRTSGGAGRDTQYF.